Sequencing of this T cell receptor beta chain was carried out in a study of cytotoxic CD8 clonotypes in ibrutinib-treated CLL. Study in general: 24 partial and 2 complete responses; at median roughly 67 months, about 14 remitted, some twelve progressed.

Trimming left V 5 bases short and J 2 bases short, with 7 bases between. Germline-derived CDR1 and CDR2 are KGHSH and LQKENI. The CDR3 covers 13 residues. The protocol was immunoSEQ multiplex PCR, while the TCRdb copy is restricted to in-frame clones and leaves out a portion. This sample carries fewer than 25,000 clones, roughly 80% of them seen once, and the ten largest clones take approximately 7.2%. There are a few counts of this clone. This material consisted of PBMCs, taken before ibrutinib treatment. This receptor was taken from a human donor with chronic lymphocytic leukemia. The chain is built from TRBV18 and TRBJ1-5; no clear D. CDR3 in amino acids: CASSDDGNQPQHF. In DNA, the CDR3 is TGTGCCAGCTCAGATGACGGCAATCAGCCCCAGCATTTT.